Listed here are 31 T cell receptor beta chains from one sample, sequenced in a study of blood T cell repertoires in COVID-19. This table comes from immunoSEQ multiplex PCR, and its TCRdb copy is limited to in-frame clones, with some not included. The profile covers 250,000 or so clones, with approximately 90% appearing a single time and just under 1% taken by the ten largest. The sequenced material came from peripheral blood. All receptors come from a woman aged 40-49 years who had recovered from COVID-19.

This chain connects TRBV19 to TRBJ1-5; D is perhaps TRBD1 (5 bases). The V end lost 7 bases, the J end lost 1 base, and 17 bases lay between the germline ends. The CDR3 is made up of 16 amino acids. Germline assignment: CDR1 LNHDA and CDR2 SQIVND (reference sequence). The CDR3 bases are TGTGCCAGTACCGGGGGGGATAGTCTCAGCAATCAGCCCCAGCATTTT. Its translation is CASTGGDSLSNQPQHF.

The chain links TRBV6-5 to TRBJ2-3; 9 bases agree with TRBD1. The CDR3 sequence is 15 residues long. From germline, CDR1 is MNHEY and CDR2 SVGAGI. Trimming removed 6 bases from V and 3 bases from J; junction bases left unmatched: 7. The CDR3 region has the DNA TGTGCCAGCAGGAAACAGGGGGCTGGGACAGATACGCAGTATTTT. Amino acid sequence: CASRKQGAGTDTQYF.

The chain is built from TRBV25-1 and TRBJ2-1, with D perhaps matching TRBD2 (5 bases). Germline V gene sequence: CDR1 MGHDK, CDR2 SYGVNS. This CDR3 has 15 amino acids. Trimming cost V 4 bases and J 0 bases, with 10 bases left between them. The CDR3 sequence is CASSASGSSYNEQFF. The CDR3 DNA reads as TGTGCCAGCAGTGCAAGCGGAAGCTCCTACAATGAGCAGTTCTTC.

V gene TRBV6-5 combines with J gene TRBJ1-5, with a possible D match to TRBD1 (5 bases). Germline V gene lookup returns CDR1 MNHEY and CDR2 SVGAGI. This CDR3 spans 14 amino acids. Deletions cut 7 bases from V and 11 bases from J, with 21 bases between. For the CDR3, the DNA is TGTGCCAGCATGAAGGAGGGGCCCCAATCAGCCCAGCATTTT. Its protein product is CASMKEGPQSAQHF.

The chain employs TRBV7-6 and TRBJ2-7; 8 positions match TRBD2. CDR3 length equals 15 residues. V lost 5 bases to trimming and J lost 4 bases; unmatched junction nucleotides: 10. Germline V lookup: CDR1 SGHVS, CDR2 FNYEAQ. The CDR3 DNA sequence: TGTGCCAGCAGCACCCCCGGGGGGGGCGGGTACGAGCAGTACTTC. The encoded protein is CASSTPGGGGYEQYF.

This rearrangement joins TRBV4-1 to TRBJ2-3; TRBD2 aligns across 12 bases. V was pared by 4 bases and J by 0 bases, with 11 bases of the junction left unmatched. In germline, CDR1 is MGHRA, CDR2 YSYEKL. The CDR3 sequence is 19 residues long. The CDR3 bases are TGCGCCAGCAGCCCCCTGGTACTAGCGGGAGGAACAAGCACAGATACGCAGTATTTT. Residues: CASSPLVLAGGTSTDTQYF.

The chain joins TRBV14 to TRBJ2-2; TRBD1 matches 7 bases. V shed 8 bases, J shed 3 bases, and the junction held 6 bases outside the gene matches. The germline gives CDR1 SGHDN, CDR2 FVKESK. CDR3 length: 14 residues. The CDR3 sequence is CASGRDRYTGELFF. The CDR3 region has the DNA TGTGCCAGCGGCCGGGACAGATACACCGGGGAGCTGTTTTTT.

The gene calls are TRBV30 and TRBJ1-2, with TRBD1 matching over 9 bases. The germline CDR1 and CDR2 sequences are GTSNPN and SVGIG (reference sequence). With V trimmed by 3 bases and J by 5 bases, 13 bases remained unmatched. This CDR3 region has 16 residues. The CDR3 DNA sequence: TGTGCCTGGAGCCCGGACAGGGGCGAGGGGATGTATGGCTACACCTTC. It is translated as CAWSPDRGEGMYGYTF.

The chain recombines TRBV10-3 with TRBJ1-1; D is possibly TRBD1 (6 bases). V lost 4 bases, J lost 1 base, and 13 bases lay in between. The CDR3 runs to 15 residues. CDR1 is ENHRY and CDR2 is SYGVKD in the germline V gene. The CDR3 region has the DNA TGTGCCATCAGTGGGGGGGGGCTGGCGAACACTGAAGCTTTCTTT. Its translation is CAISGGGLANTEAFF.

This rearrangement joins TRBV6-1 to TRBJ1-2; D remains unclear. The CDR3 is 14 residues long. The V gene lost 3 bases and the J gene lost 4 bases, with 12 bases spanning the gap. Looked up from germline, CDR1 is MNHNS and CDR2 is SASEGT. The CDR3 loop reads CASSEGGRVYGYTF. The CDR3 DNA reads as TGTGCCAGCAGTGAGGGAGGTCGGGTCTATGGCTACACCTTC.

This chain connects TRBV4-1 to TRBJ2-1; perhaps TRBD2 as D (5 bases). Germline CDR1 reads MGHRA; CDR2 reads YSYEKL. The ends were cut back, 5 bases at V and 8 bases at J, with 16 bases in the middle. The CDR3 loop spans 14 amino acids. As DNA, the CDR3 is TGCGCCAGCAGCGACGAAACCGGGATCGATGAGCAGTTCTTC. Translated, it gives CASSDETGIDEQFF.

The chain is built from TRBV7-6 and TRBJ2-5, with 8 bases that match TRBD1. Germline-derived CDR1 and CDR2 are SGHVS and FNYEAQ. This CDR3 spans 13 amino acids. The ends lost 5 bases at V and 5 bases at J; junction bases unmatched: 4. The CDR3 is CASSPWDRETQYF. The DNA for the CDR3 is TGTGCCAGCAGCCCTTGGGACAGGGAGACCCAGTACTTC.

This chain uses TRBV7-2 with TRBJ1-5; possible D gene TRBD1, 5 bases. The V gene lost 5 bases and the J gene lost 9 bases, with 17 bases spanning the gap. Germline CDR1 is SGHTA and CDR2 is FQGNSA. The CDR3 contains 14 residues. CDR3 region: CASSPGEGPRPQHF. In DNA, the CDR3 is TGTGCCAGCAGCCCCGGGGAGGGGCCTCGGCCCCAGCATTTT.

The rearrangement links TRBV19 to TRBJ2-7, with 11 bases fitting TRBD1. Germline-derived CDR1 and CDR2 are LNHDA and SQIVND (reference sequence). The CDR3 spans 15 residues. Germline trimming cut 5 bases from V and 5 bases from J; bases unmatched to any gene: 8. CDR3 coding DNA: TGTGCCAGTAGTCCCCGGACAGGGGGCCCCCACGAGCAGTACTTC. It specifies CASSPRTGGPHEQYF.

This chain links TRBV9 with TRBJ2-1; perhaps TRBD1 as D (8 bases). V lost 4 bases and J 9 bases, leaving 20 bases between the germline ends. CDR1 is SGDLS and CDR2 is YYNGEE in the germline V gene. The CDR3 is 15 amino acids. The CDR3 region is CASSQHRGGLVEQFF. CDR3 nucleotides: TGTGCCAGCAGCCAGCACAGGGGGGGATTGGTTGAGCAGTTCTTC.

V and J are TRBV9 and TRBJ1-4; 9 nucleotides line up with TRBD1. The CDR3 sequence is 14 residues long. Germline CDR1 SGDLS, CDR2 YYNGEE. Trimming removed 3 bases from V and 8 bases from J; junction bases left unmatched: 5. CDR3: CASSARQGGEKLFF. CDR3 DNA sequence: TGTGCCAGCAGCGCAAGACAGGGGGGGGAAAAACTGTTTTTT.

J is TRBJ1-2 and V is TRBV30; tentatively, D is TRBD1 (5 bases). With 4 bases removed from V and 2 bases from J, the gap between germline ends came to 17 bases. CDR1 and CDR2 (germline): GTSNPN, SVGIG (reference sequence). The CDR3 is 15 amino acids. Here the CDR3 reads CAWTGGRQRNYGYTF. CDR3 coding DNA: TGTGCCTGGACGGGGGGTCGACAGCGAAACTATGGCTACACCTTC.

V is TRBV19 and J is TRBJ1-5; the D gene is possibly TRBD1 (5 bases). The germline V gene has CDR1 LNHDA and CDR2 SQIVND (reference sequence). This CDR3 has 13 residues. The V end was cut by 3 bases, the J end by 7 bases, with 10 bases between. The CDR3, as DNA: TGTGCCAGTAGTATGGAGGGGTTACAGCCCCAGCATTTT. Its protein is CASSMEGLQPQHF.

The chain recombines TRBV9 with TRBJ1-2; D possibly corresponds to TRBD1 (5 bases). Germline V gives CDR1 SGDLS, CDR2 YYNGEE. The CDR3 contains 12 residues. V was trimmed by 6 bases and J by 4 bases, leaving 10 bases between them. The CDR3 is CASTGEAYGYTF. The CDR3 DNA is TGTGCCAGCACGGGGGAGGCCTATGGCTACACCTTC.

This chain joins TRBV19 and TRBJ2-5; 7 nucleotides align to TRBD2. Germline CDR1 and CDR2: LNHDA and SQIVND (reference sequence). The CDR3 runs to 15 residues. V lost 6 bases to trimming and J lost 1 base; unmatched junction nucleotides: 8. CDR3 sequence reads: CASSPRGLPQETQYF. The DNA of the CDR3 is TGTGCCAGTAGCCCCCGGGGACTACCCCAAGAGACCCAGTACTTC.

The chain has TRBV6-2 or TRBV6-3 and TRBJ1-2; D is unresolved. Germline-derived CDR1 and CDR2 are MNHEY and SVGEGT. The CDR3 consists of 14 residues. The V gene lost 6 bases and the J gene lost 1 base, with 12 bases spanning the gap. The CDR3 sequence is CASSADGLNYGYTF. CDR3 bases: TGTGCCAGCAGCGCGGACGGACTTAACTATGGCTACACCTTC.

This clone was found a few times. V gene TRBV4-1 combines with J gene TRBJ1-5, with TRBD1 as a possible D gene (6 bases). The CDR3 contains 15 residues. The germline CDR1 and CDR2 sequences are MGHRA and YSYEKL. The ends were cut back, 0 bases at V and 4 bases at J, with 10 bases in the middle. CDR3 DNA: TGCGCCAGCAGCCAAGACGGACAGCCGAATCAGCCCCAGCATTTT. It yields the protein CASSQDGQPNQPQHF.

This clone was detected a few times. The gene calls are TRBV12-3 or TRBV12-4 and TRBJ2-7; D is undetermined. The CDR3 is 13 amino acids. With 0 bases removed from V and 3 bases from J, the gap between germline ends came to 6 bases. For the CDR3, the DNA is TGTGCCAGCAGTTTAGCGCTAGGCTACGAGCAGTACTTC. Its translation: CASSLALGYEQYF.

The CDR3 nucleotides are TGCGCCAGCAGCCAAGTCTTAGGGACTAGACACTACAATGAGCAGTTCTTC. Its translation is CASSQVLGTRHYNEQFF. This rearrangement joins TRBV4-1 to TRBJ2-1, with TRBD2 matching over 8 bases. CDR1 and CDR2 (germline): MGHRA, YSYEKL. V shed 1 base and J 3 bases; nucleotides not matched to a gene: 8. CDR3 length equals 17 residues.

The chain has TRBV24-1 and TRBJ2-3, with D maybe TRBD2 (5 bases). The CDR3 covers 15 residues. In germline, CDR1 is KGHDR, CDR2 SFDVKD. Trimming pared 8 bases from V and 1 base from J, leaving 15 bases between. The DNA of the CDR3 is TGTGCCACCACCCCTGGGGAGTGGGGCACAGATACGCAGTATTTT. It yields the protein CATTPGEWGTDTQYF.

The genes are TRBV10-3 and TRBJ1-2; D remains ambiguous. The CDR3 length is 12 residues. Per the germline V gene, CDR1 is ENHRY and CDR2 is SYGVKD. Trimming removed 2 bases at V and 8 bases at J, with 9 bases between. The CDR3 sequence: CAISEAALGYTF. The DNA of the CDR3 is TGTGCCATCAGTGAGGCGGCGTTGGGCTACACCTTC.

J is TRBJ2-1 and V is TRBV4-3, with D perhaps matching TRBD1 (6 bases). CDR1 LGHNA and CDR2 YSLEER come from the germline V gene. V was cut by 0 bases and J by 8 bases, with 14 bases left in between. The CDR3 is 15 amino acids. The CDR3 loop is CASSQDYRVGDEQFF. The CDR3 bases are TGCGCCAGCAGCCAAGATTACAGGGTAGGCGATGAGCAGTTCTTC.

The V and J genes are TRBV7-3 and TRBJ2-2, with a weak D call TRBD2 (6 bases). The germline gives CDR1 SGHTA, CDR2 FQGTGA. This CDR3 has 14 residues. V shed 5 bases and J shed 0 bases, with 7 bases lying between them. The CDR3 nucleotides are TGTGCCAGCAGCGGGACTGCGAACACCGGGGAGCTGTTTTTT. Translation: CASSGTANTGELFF.

This sequence joins TRBV23-1 and TRBJ1-6; 8 positions match TRBD1. Being an ORF, TRBV23-1 has a function that is uncertain. This CDR3 has 15 amino acids. V lost 11 bases to trimming and J lost 9 bases; unmatched junction nucleotides: 15. The CDR3 spells CACTRVTGERSPLHF. The CDR3 DNA follows: TGCGCCTGCACCCGGGTGACAGGGGAGCGTTCACCCCTCCACTTT.

This clone was seen just once. This sequence joins TRBV7-2 and TRBJ1-5; possible D gene TRBD1, 6 bases. Trimming left V 5 bases short and J 3 bases short, with 11 bases between. The germline gives CDR1 SGHTA, CDR2 FQGNSA. CDR3 size: 14 residues. The CDR3 protein is CASSPQGHNQPQHF. In nucleotides, the CDR3 is TGTGCCAGCAGCCCCCAGGGGCACAATCAGCCCCAGCATTTT.

The sample holds a few counts of this clone. The gene calls are TRBV18 and TRBJ1-5; the D is unclear. The germline V gene has CDR1 KGHSH and CDR2 LQKENI. V was cut by 3 bases and J by 0 bases, with 6 bases left in between. There are 14 residues in the CDR3. The CDR3 reads CASSPVDSNQPQHF. The CDR3 DNA is TGTGCCAGCTCACCGGTAGATAGCAATCAGCCCCAGCATTTT.